The 12 T cell receptor beta chains presented below share a single source sample, sequenced in a study of beta chain features in type 1 diabetes. Study-level results: Moderately but significantly shorter TCRB CDR3s were found in Type 1 diabetes patients in all four CD4+ subsets.

Sequencing targeted expressed TCRB transcripts, as all isolated RNA had been reverse transcribed. The repertoire was sequenced with immunoSEQ multiplex PCR; TCRdb's copy has only in-frame clones and lacks some. The table includes about 150,000 clones, around 9% detected once. The antigens of these receptors remain unknown. Sequenced: central memory CD4+ T cells from blood. These receptors originate from a woman between 25 and 40 years old with type 1 diabetes.

The chain is built from TRBV6-1 and TRBJ1-3, with D perhaps matching TRBD1 (6 bases). The CDR3 sequence is 14 residues long. Germline CDR1 MNHNS, CDR2 SASEGT. With 3 bases removed from V and 4 bases from J, the gap between germline ends came to 10 bases. Written as DNA, the CDR3 is TGTGCCAGCAGTGATACAGGGAGAGGAAACACCATATATTTT. This encodes CASSDTGRGNTIYF.

This clone was counted between two and nine times. The genes are TRBV27 and TRBJ2-3, with 8 bases identical to TRBD1. With V trimmed by 5 bases and J by 3 bases, 10 bases remained unmatched. This CDR3 is built from 16 residues. Germline lookup yields CDR1 MNHEY and CDR2 SMNVEV (reference sequence). CDR3 bases: TGTGCCAGCAGTCAATCACAGGGGGTTATTACAGATACGCAGTATTTT. Protein sequence: CASSQSQGVITDTQYF.

The V and J genes are TRBV7-2 and TRBJ2-5, with TRBD2 matching 7 bases. The V segment lost 1 base and the J segment 5 bases; nucleotides outside the gene matches: 7. CDR3 length: 15 amino acids. CDR1 and CDR2 (germline): SGHTA, FQGNSA. The CDR3 loop reads CASSLGGRARETQYF. The CDR3 nucleotides read TGTGCCAGCAGCTTAGGTGGGAGGGCCCGGGAGACCCAGTACTTC.

This clone showed up just a few times. J is TRBJ2-1 and V is TRBV29-1; 8 bases agree with TRBD2. In germline, CDR1 is SQVTM, CDR2 ANQGSEA. Trimming took 7 bases from V and 3 from J; bases not matched to a gene: 11. The CDR3 runs to 15 residues. CDR3 sequence (DNA): TGCAGCGCCAGTACGGGACTAGGGGTCTACAATGAGCAGTTCTTC. This sequence encodes CSASTGLGVYNEQFF.

This clone was detected only a few times. The chain couples TRBV27 to TRBJ1-2; D is ambiguous. The ends were cut back, 3 bases at V and 3 bases at J, with 8 bases in the middle. CDR1 and CDR2 (germline): MNHEY, SMNVEV (reference sequence). This CDR3 comprises 13 residues. The CDR3 DNA follows: TGTGCCAGCAGTTTGCAGTTTGACTATGGCTACACCTTC. Its protein is CASSLQFDYGYTF.

This clone showed up just a few times. The chain recombines TRBV4-2 with TRBJ2-1; possible D gene TRBD2, 6 bases. Between the trimmed V and J ends, which lost 2 bases and 8 bases, there was a span of 13 bases. The CDR3 extends over 14 amino acids. CDR1 is LGHNA, CDR2 YNFKEQ, per germline. DNA for the CDR3: TGTGCCAGCAGCCAAAGGCGGGACGTCGATGAGCAGTTCTTC. Translated, it gives CASSQRRDVDEQFF.

This sequence joins TRBV5-1 and TRBJ2-3; 11 positions agree with TRBD1. This CDR3 region has 14 residues. The germline V gene encodes CDR1 SGHRS and CDR2 YFSETQ. J was trimmed by 5 bases and V by 4 bases; bases with no gene match: 3. The CDR3 DNA reads TGCGCCAGCAGCACGGGACAGGGGGTAGATACGCAGTATTTT. Residues: CASSTGQGVDTQYF.

This clone showed up just a few times. The chain couples TRBV6-5 to TRBJ2-1, with D possibly TRBD2 on 5 matching bases. Germline lookup yields CDR1 MNHEY and CDR2 SVGAGI. There are 12 residues in the CDR3. V was cut by 2 bases and J by 10 bases, with 9 bases left in between. The CDR3 sequence: CASSYRGEEQFF. DNA of the CDR3: TGTGCCAGCAGTTACCGGGGTGAGGAGCAGTTCTTC.

This clone showed up just a few times. The V and J genes are TRBV30 and TRBJ1-2, with D tentatively TRBD1 (6 bases). V lost 0 bases and J 3 bases, leaving 8 bases between the germline ends. The CDR3 length is 13 residues. Germline values: CDR1 GTSNPN, CDR2 SVGIG (reference sequence). In DNA form, the CDR3 reads TGTGCCTGGAGTGTAAGGGGGTACTATGGCTACACCTTC. It encodes CAWSVRGYYGYTF. Full variable domain (outside the CDR3, taken from reference TRBV30 and TRBJ1-2): SQTIHQWPATLVQPVGSPLSLECTVEGTSNPNLYWYRQAAGRGLQLLFYSVGIGQISSEVPQNLSASRPQDRQFILSSKKLLLSDSGFYLCAWSVRGYYGYTFGSGTRLTVV.

The V gene is TRBV13, the J gene TRBJ2-6; no clear D gene. Germline CDR1 and CDR2: PRHDT and FYEKMQ (reference sequence). The CDR3 covers 15 residues. Trimming stripped 3 bases from V and 5 bases from J, with 11 bases between. The CDR3 is CASSFINGRANVLTF. The CDR3 DNA reads as TGTGCCAGCAGCTTCATAAATGGCAGGGCCAACGTCCTGACTTTC.

The chain recombines TRBV27 with TRBJ2-7; 12 positions agree with TRBD2. CDR1 MNHEY and CDR2 SMNVEV come from the germline V gene (reference sequence). The trim removed 3 bases at V and 5 bases at J, leaving 5 bases unmatched. This CDR3 region has 15 residues. The CDR3 reads CASSFLAGGPDEQYF. The CDR3 DNA reads TGTGCCAGCAGTTTCCTAGCGGGAGGGCCGGACGAGCAGTACTTC.

In nucleotides, the CDR3 is TGTGCCAGCAGTCGGTACAATGAGCAGTTCTTC. It codes for CASSRYNEQFF. The V and J genes are TRBV7-3 and TRBJ2-1; D remains ambiguous. CDR3 length: 11 amino acids. V lost 6 bases, J lost 4 bases, and 4 bases lay in between. The germline V gene encodes CDR1 SGHTA and CDR2 FQGTGA.